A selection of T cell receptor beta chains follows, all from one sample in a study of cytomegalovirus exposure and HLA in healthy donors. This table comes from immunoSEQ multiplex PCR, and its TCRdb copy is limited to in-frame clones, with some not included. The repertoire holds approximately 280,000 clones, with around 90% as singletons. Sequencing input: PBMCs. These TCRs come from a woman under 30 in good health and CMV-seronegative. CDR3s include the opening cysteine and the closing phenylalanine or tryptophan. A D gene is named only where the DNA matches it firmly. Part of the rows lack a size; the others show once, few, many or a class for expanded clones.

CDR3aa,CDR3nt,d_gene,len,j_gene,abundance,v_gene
CASSLEGQGDTQYF,TGTGCCAGCAGCTTAGAGGGGCAAGGAGATACGCAGTATTTT,NA,14,TRBJ2-3,few,TRBV11-3
CASSVGGGEEETQYF,TGTGCCAGCAGCGTAGGGGGGGGCGAGGAAGAGACCCAGTACTTC,NA,15,TRBJ2-5,NA,TRBV9
CASSLGTGGGETQYF,TGTGCCAGCAGCTTGGGGACAGGGGGCGGTGAGACCCAGTACTTC,TRBD1,15,TRBJ2-5,NA,TRBV7-9
CASSYRTGRELFF,TGTGCCAGCAGCTATAGAACGGGGAGGGAGCTGTTTTTT,NA,13,TRBJ2-2,NA,TRBV9
CASSTPGSHSNQPQHF,TGTGCCAGCAGTACACCGGGATCCCATAGCAATCAGCCCCAGCATTTT,NA,16,TRBJ1-5,NA,TRBV6-9
CASSSPGTGAEKLFF,TGTGCCAGCAGCTCCCCCGGGACAGGGGCTGAAAAACTGTTTTTT,NA,15,TRBJ1-4,NA,TRBV21-1
CASSHRGQAYEQFF,TGCGCCAGCAGCCACAGGGGACAGGCCTATGAGCAGTTCTTC,TRBD1,14,TRBJ2-1,NA,TRBV4-1
CSSSFYSSGNTIYF,TGTTCCAGCAGCTTTTACTCCTCTGGAAACACCATATATTTT,NA,14,TRBJ1-3,NA,TRBV7-9
CASSPGQGVRGTGELFF,TGTGCCAGCTCACCTGGGCAGGGGGTCCGCGGGACCGGGGAGCTGTTTTTT,TRBD1,17,TRBJ2-2,NA,TRBV18
CASSLVGRDEKLFF,TGTGCCAGCAGTTTGGTGGGCCGAGATGAAAAACTGTTTTTT,NA,14,TRBJ1-4,NA,TRBV6-5
CASSYGTGGGYTF,TGTGCCAGCAGCTACGGGACAGGGGGTGGCTACACCTTC,TRBD1,13,TRBJ1-2,NA,TRBV5-4
CASSWDSSYEQYF,TGTGCCAGCAGTTGGGACTCTTCCTACGAGCAGTACTTC,NA,13,TRBJ2-7,NA,TRBV27
CSVSGSYNEQFF,TGCAGCGTAAGCGGATCCTACAATGAGCAGTTCTTC,NA,12,TRBJ2-1,NA,TRBV29-1
CASSLSGQKYQPQHF,TGTGCCAGCAGCCTTTCGGGACAGAAGTATCAGCCCCAGCATTTT,TRBD1,15,TRBJ1-5,NA,TRBV9
CSVEPRGLETQYF,TGCAGCGTTGAACCCAGGGGGCTCGAGACCCAGTACTTC,TRBD1,13,TRBJ2-5,NA,TRBV29-1
CASSLSRDSYEQYF,TGTGCCAGCAGTTTATCGCGGGACAGCTACGAGCAGTACTTC,NA,14,TRBJ2-7,NA,TRBV27
CASALYGYEQYF,TGTGCTAGTGCTCTATACGGCTACGAGCAGTACTTC,NA,12,TRBJ2-7,NA,TRBV12-5
CASSQHQGAGSGANVLTF,TGTGCCAGCAGCCAGCATCAGGGGGCTGGCTCTGGGGCCAACGTCCTGACTTTC,TRBD1,18,TRBJ2-6,NA,TRBV5-4
CASSISRLSSGANVLTF,TGTGCCAGTAGTATTTCACGTCTAAGCTCTGGGGCCAACGTCCTGACTTTC,NA,17,TRBJ2-6,NA,TRBV19
CASRPTGTGVMNTEAFF,TGTGCCAGCAGGCCTACCGGGACAGGGGTCATGAACACTGAAGCTTTCTTT,TRBD1,17,TRBJ1-1,NA,TRBV7-8
CASRRDRGREQYF,TGTGCCAGCAGGCGGGACAGGGGGAGGGAGCAGTACTTC,TRBD1,13,TRBJ2-7,NA,TRBV2
CSSSFSSDEQYF,TGTTCCAGCAGCTTTTCGTCTGACGAGCAGTACTTC,NA,12,TRBJ2-7,NA,TRBV7-9
CASKSRLGKNTGELFF,TGCGCCAGCAAGTCCCGACTCGGGAAAAACACCGGGGAGCTGTTTTTT,NA,16,TRBJ2-2,once,TRBV5-1
CASSLKGGYGYTF,TGCGCCAGCAGCTTGAAGGGAGGGTATGGCTACACCTTC,NA,13,TRBJ1-2,NA,TRBV5-1
CAIGQSGSYEQYF,TGTGCCATCGGGCAATCGGGGTCCTACGAGCAGTACTTC,NA,13,TRBJ2-7,NA,TRBV10-3